This T cell receptor (beta chain) was recovered during a study of T cells expressing NK-cell markers. Study-level findings and limits: About 1.0-7.5% of CD8+ T cells in several donors belonged to dominant NKG2C+ clonotypes.

The CDR3 contains 14 residues. Germline assignment: CDR1 ENHRY and CDR2 SYGVKD. In the case of this clonotype: What it binds is not known.

Using the 5' RACE reads, TCRdb records one entry per CDR3 protein without DNA. The sample data list about 450,000 distinct CDR3 sequences. The sequence was collected from a woman between 18 and 70 years old in good health. The rearrangement uses TRBV10-3 and TRBJ2-4; TCRdb names TRBD1, which stays unverified in the absence of DNA. The sample taken for sequencing was blood T cells: a sorted CD56 or NKG2C T cell subset, CD4+ or CD8+ T cells, or bulk PBMC T cells (not recorded which). The chain's CDR3 is CAISQTGLENIQYF.